The 29 T cell receptor beta chains given below trace back to one sample, sequenced in a study of memory CD4+ T cells and cytomegalovirus serostatus. Single viable CD3+CD4+CD8-CD45RO+ cells were sorted as the memory CD4+ T cells. TCRdb's table, derived via immunoSEQ multiplex PCR, lists solely in-frame clones and lacks some. The sample holds approximately 52,000 clones, roughly 78% seen once. Sequenced sample: memory CD4+ T cells from blood. The source is an adult in good health and CMV-seronegative.

The chain carries TRBV28 and TRBJ2-6; D remains ambiguous. The CDR3 totals 16 residues. V gave up 6 bases and J gave up 2 bases, with 14 bases separating them. CDR1 is MDHEN, CDR2 SYDVKM, per germline. The CDR3 DNA reads TGTGCCAGCAGCCTTGGGTCGGGCCCTGGGGCCAACGTCCTGACTTTC. Residues: CASSLGSGPGANVLTF. Full variable domain (missing parts from reference TRBV28 and TRBJ2-6): DVKVTQSSRYLVKRTGEKVFLECVQDMDHENMFWYRQDPGLGLRLIYFSYDVKMKEKGDIPEGYSVSREKKERFSLILESASTNQTSMYLCASSLGSGPGANVLTFGAGSRLTVL.

The genes are TRBV6-5 and TRBJ1-1; 10 bases agree with TRBD1. The germline gives CDR1 MNHEY, CDR2 SVGAGI. J lost 5 bases, V lost 7 bases, and 7 bases had no gene match. This CDR3 is 14 amino acids long. CDR3 region: CASIRPGQGTEAFF. CDR3 in DNA: TGTGCCAGCATTCGTCCGGGACAGGGGACTGAAGCTTTCTTT.

This clone was seen once. The chain joins TRBV7-2 to TRBJ2-1, with D unresolved. This CDR3 has 15 amino acids. Germline-derived CDR1 and CDR2 are SGHTA and FQGNSA. The V end was cut by 5 bases, the J end by 0 bases, with 11 bases between. The CDR3 here is CASSPGTLSYNEQFF. In nucleotides, the CDR3 is TGTGCCAGCAGCCCTGGTACTCTCTCCTACAATGAGCAGTTCTTC.

The chain employs TRBV4-2 and TRBJ2-4; possible D gene TRBD2, 7 bases. Per the germline V gene, CDR1 is LGHNA and CDR2 is YNFKEQ. The CDR3 totals 17 residues. V lost 2 bases and J 7 bases, leaving 21 bases between the germline ends. The CDR3 coding sequence is TGTGCCAGCAGCCAAACGGCGGGGGCGGACTCCCGGAACATTCAGTACTTC. It yields the protein CASSQTAGADSRNIQYF.

The V and J genes are TRBV5-1 and TRBJ2-2, with D maybe TRBD1 (5 bases). Germline V lookup: CDR1 SGHRS, CDR2 YFSETQ. V shed 0 bases and J shed 2 bases, with 11 bases lying between them. The CDR3 has 16 amino acids. In DNA, the CDR3 is TGCGCCAGCAGCTTGGTCCCCACAGGTAACACCGGGGAGCTGTTTTTT. Translating gives CASSLVPTGNTGELFF.

This chain connects TRBV4-2 to TRBJ2-1, with TRBD1 as a possible D gene (5 bases). The CDR3 is made up of 13 amino acids. Germline lookup yields CDR1 LGHNA and CDR2 YNFKEQ. Trimming removed 0 bases from V and 8 bases from J, with 8 bases in between. CDR3 sequence: CASSQDLGDEQFF. The CDR3 coding sequence is TGTGCCAGCAGCCAAGATCTAGGGGATGAGCAGTTCTTC.

About this clone: Different DNA sequences within this sample yield the same CDR3. V gene TRBV27 combines with J gene TRBJ1-3, with D unresolved. Germline CDR1 and CDR2: MNHEY and SMNVEV (reference sequence). V was shortened by 2 bases and J by 4 bases, with 12 bases between the two germline ends. The CDR3 is 15 amino acids. CDR3: CASSLGGLGGNTIYF. DNA for the CDR3: TGTGCCAGCAGTTTAGGCGGCTTAGGAGGAAACACCATATATTTT.

The chain recombines TRBV4-3 with TRBJ1-2; no clear D gene. The V and J ends lost 0 bases and 0 bases respectively, with 5 bases between them. The CDR3 is 14 amino acids. The germline CDR1 and CDR2 sequences are LGHNA and YSLEER. The CDR3 loop is CASSQEVTNYGYTF. CDR3 sequence (DNA): TGCGCCAGCAGCCAAGAGGTTACTAACTATGGCTACACCTTC.

The chain carries TRBV19 and TRBJ2-5; D gene unclear. The CDR3 runs to 15 residues. Per germline, CDR1 LNHDA and CDR2 SQIVND (reference sequence). The germline V and J ends were trimmed by 3 bases and 4 bases, with 15 bases remaining between them. The DNA for the CDR3 is TGTGCCAGTAGTATGGGCAGTCATAGAATAGAGACCCAGTACTTC. Protein product: CASSMGSHRIETQYF.

DNA for the CDR3: TGCAGCGTTGAAGACAGGACCTCAGGAAACACCATATATTTT. It codes for CSVEDRTSGNTIYF. The chain couples TRBV29-1 to TRBJ1-3; no reliable D call. This CDR3 comprises 14 residues. Germline CDR1 is SQVTM and CDR2 is ANQGSEA. V was clipped by 0 bases and J by 4 bases, with 10 bases between them.

The rearrangement uses TRBV7-2 and TRBJ2-7, with D possibly being TRBD1 or TRBD2 (5 bases each). The germline V gene encodes CDR1 SGHTA and CDR2 FQGNSA. The CDR3 runs to 15 residues. The V end lost 4 bases, the J end lost 0 bases, and 13 bases lay between the germline ends. CDR3 in amino acids: CASSSTGRSSYEQYF. CDR3 in DNA: TGTGCCAGCAGCTCCACGGGACGGAGCTCCTACGAGCAGTACTTC.

V and J are TRBV5-6 and TRBJ1-1; 8 bases align to TRBD1. Per the germline V gene, CDR1 is SGHDT and CDR2 is YYEEEE. The V gene end was trimmed by 4 bases and the J gene end by 1 base; junction bases not matched to a gene: 9. The CDR3 loop spans 16 amino acids. As DNA, the CDR3 is TGTGCCAGCAGCGGGGGGGACAGGACCTCGAACACTGAAGCTTTCTTT. As protein: CASSGGDRTSNTEAFF.

The rearrangement uses TRBV28 and TRBJ2-3, with a weak D call TRBD2 (5 bases). The V gene's germline CDR1 is MDHEN and CDR2 SYDVKM. V lost 5 bases to trimming and J lost 1 base, with 10 bases between them. CDR3 length equals 14 residues. The CDR3 sequence is CASSENSGTDTQYF. As DNA, the CDR3 is TGTGCCAGCAGTGAAAATAGCGGCACAGATACGCAGTATTTT.

The chain recombines TRBV7-2 with TRBJ2-3; no firm D call. The V and J ends lost 1 base and 4 bases respectively, with 9 bases between them. Germline V gives CDR1 SGHTA, CDR2 FQGNSA. The CDR3 loop spans 14 amino acids. The CDR3 here is CASSLVGQPDTQYF. The CDR3 DNA is TGTGCCAGCAGCTTAGTTGGGCAGCCAGATACGCAGTATTTT.

The chain recombines TRBV7-7 with TRBJ2-1; the match to TRBD2 covers 11 bases. The junction had 6 bases not matched to a gene; V was cut back by 1 base and J by 7 bases. Germline V gene sequence: CDR1 SSHAT, CDR2 FNYEAQ (reference sequence). The CDR3 has 16 residues. DNA for the CDR3: TGTGCCAGCAGCTTAGGACTAGCGGGGCCTTCAAATGAGCAGTTCTTC. Residues: CASSLGLAGPSNEQFF.

This clone was seen only a few times. This chain uses TRBV14 with TRBJ1-1, with TRBD1 as a possible D gene (5 bases). CDR3 length: 14 residues. Germline CDR1 is SGHDN and CDR2 is FVKESK. The V and J ends lost 2 bases and 4 bases respectively, with 11 bases between them. The CDR3 spells CASSQMRGVTEAFF. Here the CDR3 DNA reads TGTGCCAGCAGCCAAATGAGAGGGGTCACTGAAGCTTTCTTT.

This clone ranks as medium-sized (0.01 to 0.1%). The genes are TRBV5-4 and TRBJ1-2, with D possibly being TRBD1 (6 bases). The ends were cut back, 5 bases at V and 7 bases at J, with 18 bases in the middle. The germline V gene has CDR1 SGHNT and CDR2 YYREEE (reference sequence). The CDR3 runs to 14 residues. In nucleotides, the CDR3 is TGTGCCAGCAGGAGGGTAGGGGGGATCAGTGGCTACACCTTC. This sequence encodes CASRRVGGISGYTF.

The CDR3 protein is CASSQGPVYEQYF. In nucleotides, the CDR3 is TGTGCCAGCAGCCAGGGGCCAGTCTACGAGCAGTACTTC. The gene calls are TRBV16 and TRBJ2-7, with D perhaps TRBD1 (5 bases). CDR1 and CDR2 from the germline V gene are KGHSY and FQNENV. The CDR3 contains 13 residues. Trimming removed 3 bases at V and 3 bases at J, with 9 bases between.

This chain's CDR3 is CAIGVAGGYEQYF. The CDR3, as DNA: TGTGCCATCGGGGTAGCGGGGGGCTACGAGCAGTACTTC. The gene calls are TRBV10-3 and TRBJ2-7; 10 bases fit TRBD2. V gave up 8 bases and J gave up 3 bases; unmatched junction bases: 4. This CDR3 comprises 13 residues. Germline CDR1 and CDR2: ENHRY and SYGVKD.

The chain couples TRBV11-3 to TRBJ2-1; the D gene is possibly TRBD1 (5 bases). The CDR3 runs to 15 residues. The germline V gene has CDR1 SGHNT and CDR2 YENEEA. Trimming pared 1 base from V and 7 bases from J, leaving 14 bases between. In DNA form, the CDR3 reads TGTGCCAGCAGCTTAGGGCAGGGTATGAAGAATGAGCAGTTCTTC. Protein product: CASSLGQGMKNEQFF.

This clone came up a few times. This sequence joins TRBV6-1 and TRBJ2-5, with TRBD1 as a possible D gene (6 bases). Germline assignment: CDR1 MNHNS and CDR2 SASEGT. The CDR3 covers 15 residues. The V and J ends lost 5 bases and 5 bases respectively, with 18 bases between them. CDR3 sequence (DNA): TGTGCCAGCAGTACGGGACAACGGGCAATGGAGACCCAGTACTTC. This codes for CASSTGQRAMETQYF.

The chain employs TRBV10-3 and TRBJ2-5; 7 bases map to TRBD2. There are 14 residues in the CDR3. V lost 7 bases to trimming and J lost 0 bases; unmatched junction nucleotides: 5. CDR1 is ENHRY and CDR2 is SYGVKD in the germline V gene. CDR3 sequence: CAIKSSGNQETQYF. The CDR3 DNA reads TGTGCCATCAAGTCTAGCGGCAACCAAGAGACCCAGTACTTC.

A single count supports this clone. The chain recombines TRBV2 with TRBJ2-1; TRBD1 or TRBD2 may be the D gene (6 bases each). The CDR3 runs to 11 residues. The V gene's germline CDR1 is SNHLY and CDR2 FYNNEI. Trimming took off 8 bases at V and 8 bases at J, with 10 bases between the two ends. CDR3 sequence: CASHRDYEQFF. DNA of the CDR3: TGTGCCAGCCACAGGGACTATGAGCAGTTCTTC.

The gene calls are TRBV7-2 and TRBJ2-7; TRBD1 matches at 8 bases. CDR3 length equals 15 residues. The trim removed 5 bases at V and 3 bases at J, leaving 9 bases unmatched. In germline, CDR1 is SGHTA, CDR2 FQGNSA. This chain's CDR3 is CASSKDRGGFYEQYF. DNA of the CDR3: TGTGCCAGCAGCAAAGACAGGGGAGGCTTCTACGAGCAGTACTTC.

V usage is TRBV5-4 and J usage is TRBJ2-1, with TRBD1 identical over 10 bases. CDR1 and CDR2 from the germline V gene are SGHNT and YYREEE (reference sequence). After removal of 3 bases from V and 14 bases from J, the junction contained 5 bases not matched to a gene. This CDR3 is 12 amino acids long. CDR3 sequence (DNA): TGTGCCAGCAGCTGGGACAGGGGAGGAAAGTTCTTC. Amino acids: CASSWDRGGKFF.

V gene TRBV7-2 combines with J gene TRBJ2-7; D may be TRBD1 or TRBD2 (6 bases each). The CDR3 has 15 amino acids. The germline V gene encodes CDR1 SGHTA and CDR2 FQGNSA. V lost 4 bases and J 6 bases, leaving 19 bases between the germline ends. The CDR3 protein is CASSYQLLGGTEQYF. Written as DNA, the CDR3 is TGTGCCAGCAGCTATCAACTTTTAGGGGGGACCGAGCAGTACTTC. The full variable domain, with the rest looked up from reference TRBV7-2 and TRBJ2-7, is GAGVSQSPSNKVTEKGKDVELRCDPISGHTALYWYRQSLGQGLEFLIYFQGNSAPDKSGLPSDRFSAERTGGSVSTLTIQRTQQEDSAVYLCASSYQLLGGTEQYFGPGTRLTVT.

The chain carries TRBV11-2 and TRBJ2-3; a weak D match, TRBD2 (6 bases). Trimming removed 5 bases from V and 0 bases from J, with 15 bases in between. The CDR3 loop spans 16 amino acids. Germline assignment: CDR1 SGHAT and CDR2 FQNNGV. In DNA, the CDR3 is TGTGCCAGCAGCCTGGGGGTAGCGGCTAGCACAGATACGCAGTATTTT. Its translation is CASSLGVAASTDTQYF.

V and J are TRBV6-1 and TRBJ2-1, with unresolved D. This CDR3 region has 12 residues. V was cut by 5 bases and J by 11 bases, with 13 bases left in between. Germline loops: CDR1 MNHNS, CDR2 SASEGT. Here the CDR3 reads CASSSWTKQQFF. The DNA of the CDR3 is TGTGCCAGCAGTTCCTGGACCAAACAGCAGTTCTTC.

The V and J genes are TRBV7-3 and TRBJ1-1, with TRBD1 as a possible D gene (5 bases). Germline-derived CDR1 and CDR2 are SGHTA and FQGTGA. The CDR3 consists of 15 residues. V was shortened by 2 bases and J by 5 bases, with 15 bases between the two germline ends. CDR3 in amino acids: CASSLSGGAWTEAFF. The CDR3, as DNA: TGTGCCAGCAGCTTATCGGGAGGGGCCTGGACTGAAGCTTTCTTT.